There are a few counts of the clone carrying this T cell receptor beta chain. Its specificity is not known. This entry is derived from a study of CD8 T cells in ankylosing spondylitis. TCR beta libraries were made by quantitative 5'-RACE with molecular barcodes. TCRdb passed the 5' RACE reads through MiXCR, listing each CDR3 protein once. This sample has about 220,000 distinct CDR3 sequences, with 18% found just once. Trimming took off 0 bases at V and 8 bases at J, with 16 bases between the two ends. CDR1 is LGHNA, CDR2 YNFKEQ, per germline. The CDR3 runs 15 residues. Study-wide findings and caveats: Blood of patients with ankylosing spondylitis appeared to be characterized by a TCR beta motif of seven or eight highly homologous variants.

Sequencing was performed on blood, either unsorted or a sorted T cell fraction (not recorded which). This chain connects TRBV4-2 to TRBJ1-1; D is ambiguous. The TCR was taken from a male donor with ankylosing spondylitis. CDR3 DNA sequence: TGTGCCAGCAGCCAAGATTTGGGCGGAATCTCGGAAGCTTTCTTT. It yields the protein CASSQDLGGISEAFF.